This T cell receptor (beta chain) was captured in a study of early T cells in non-severe SARS-CoV-2 infection. Study at large: Whole-blood bulk RNA, unsorted, was sequenced, and chains were unpaired.

This CDR3 has 14 amino acids. Germline V gene data show CDR1 as SGHRS and CDR2 as YFSETQ. Trimming pared 4 bases from V and 6 bases from J, leaving 16 bases between. Comment on this clonotype: Its target is not known.

The TCR library protocol attached unique molecular identifiers to the individual cDNA molecules. TCRdb reprocessed the 5' RACE reads via MiXCR and lists one record per CDR3 protein. The sample consists of fewer than 100,000 distinct CDR3 sequences, about 13% of them appearing once. The study, taken as a whole, reports: VDJdb matches were skewed toward anti-spike CD8 T cell responses.

V usage is TRBV5-1 and J usage is TRBJ1-2, with D possibly matching TRBD1 (5 bases). This clonotype was obtained from an adult who was a healthcare worker with PCR-confirmed SARS-CoV-2 infection or an uninfected control (not recorded which). The sequencing sample was made of whole blood. CDR3 nucleotide sequence: TGCGCCAGCAGCATAGGGGACCCTCGGGATGGCTACACCTTC. It encodes CASSIGDPRDGYTF.